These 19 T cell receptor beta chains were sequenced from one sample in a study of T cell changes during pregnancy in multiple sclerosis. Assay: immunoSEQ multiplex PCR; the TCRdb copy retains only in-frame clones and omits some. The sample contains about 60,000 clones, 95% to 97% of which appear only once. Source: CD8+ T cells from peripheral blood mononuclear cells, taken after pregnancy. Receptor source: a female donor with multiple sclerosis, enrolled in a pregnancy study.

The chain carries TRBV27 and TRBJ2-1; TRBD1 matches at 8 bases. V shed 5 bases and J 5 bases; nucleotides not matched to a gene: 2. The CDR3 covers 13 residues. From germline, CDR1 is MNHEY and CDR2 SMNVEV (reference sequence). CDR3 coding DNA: TGTGCCAGCAGTGCACAGGGGGACAATGAGCAGTTCTTC. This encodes CASSAQGDNEQFF.

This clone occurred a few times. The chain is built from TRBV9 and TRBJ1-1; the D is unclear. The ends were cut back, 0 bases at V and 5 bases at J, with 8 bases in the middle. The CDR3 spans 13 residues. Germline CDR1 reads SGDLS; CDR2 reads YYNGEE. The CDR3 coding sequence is TGTGCCAGCAGCGTAGATGTCCGGACTGAAGCTTTCTTT. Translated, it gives CASSVDVRTEAFF. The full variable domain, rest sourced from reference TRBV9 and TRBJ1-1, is DSGVTQTPKHLITATGQRVTLRCSPRSGDLSVYWYQQSLDQGLQFLIQYYNGEERAKGNILERFSAQQFPDLHSELNLSSLELGDSALYFCASSVDVRTEAFFGQGTRLTVV.

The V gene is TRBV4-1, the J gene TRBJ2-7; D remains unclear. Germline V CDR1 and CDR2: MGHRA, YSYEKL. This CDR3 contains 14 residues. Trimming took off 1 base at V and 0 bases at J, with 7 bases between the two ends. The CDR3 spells CASSQGEFSYEQYF. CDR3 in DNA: TGCGCCAGCAGCCAAGGAGAGTTCTCCTACGAGCAGTACTTC.

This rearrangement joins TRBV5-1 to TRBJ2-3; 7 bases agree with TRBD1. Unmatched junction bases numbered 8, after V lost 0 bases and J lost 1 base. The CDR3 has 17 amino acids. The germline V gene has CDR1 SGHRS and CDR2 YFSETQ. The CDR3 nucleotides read TGCGCCAGCAGCTTGGATTACAGGGGCTCCGGCACAGATACGCAGTATTTT. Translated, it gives CASSLDYRGSGTDTQYF.

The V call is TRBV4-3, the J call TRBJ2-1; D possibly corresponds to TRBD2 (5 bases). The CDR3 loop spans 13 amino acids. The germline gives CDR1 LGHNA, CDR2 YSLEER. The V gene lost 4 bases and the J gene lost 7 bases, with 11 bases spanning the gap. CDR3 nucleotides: TGCGCCAGCAGCCCAGAGGGAGATAATGAGCAGTTCTTC. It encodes CASSPEGDNEQFF.

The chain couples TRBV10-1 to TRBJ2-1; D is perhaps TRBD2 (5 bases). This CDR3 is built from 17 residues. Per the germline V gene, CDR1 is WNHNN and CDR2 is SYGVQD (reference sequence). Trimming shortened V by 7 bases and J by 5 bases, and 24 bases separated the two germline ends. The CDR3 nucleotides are TGCGCCAGCAATCCCCTCCGTGCGGGTAGGCTGCACAATGAGCAGTTCTTC. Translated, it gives CASNPLRAGRLHNEQFF.

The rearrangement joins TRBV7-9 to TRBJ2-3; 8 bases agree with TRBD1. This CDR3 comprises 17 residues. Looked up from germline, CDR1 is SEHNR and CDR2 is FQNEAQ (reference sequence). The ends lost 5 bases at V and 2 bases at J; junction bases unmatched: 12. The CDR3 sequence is CASSTLAGGKNTDTQYF. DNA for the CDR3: TGTGCCAGCAGCACCCTCGCAGGGGGCAAGAACACAGATACGCAGTATTTT. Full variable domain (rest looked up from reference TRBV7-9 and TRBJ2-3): DTGVSQNPRHKITKRGQNVTFRCDPISEHNRLYWYRQTLGQGPEFLTYFQNEAQLEKSRLLSDRFSAERPKGSFSTLEIQRTEQGDSAMYLCASSTLAGGKNTDTQYFGPGTRLTVL.

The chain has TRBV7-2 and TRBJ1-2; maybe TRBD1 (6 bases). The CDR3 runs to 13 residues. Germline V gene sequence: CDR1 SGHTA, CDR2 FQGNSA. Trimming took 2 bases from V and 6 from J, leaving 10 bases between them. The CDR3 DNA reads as TGTGCCAGCAGCTTATCAGGGGTCGATGGCTACACCTTC. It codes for CASSLSGVDGYTF.

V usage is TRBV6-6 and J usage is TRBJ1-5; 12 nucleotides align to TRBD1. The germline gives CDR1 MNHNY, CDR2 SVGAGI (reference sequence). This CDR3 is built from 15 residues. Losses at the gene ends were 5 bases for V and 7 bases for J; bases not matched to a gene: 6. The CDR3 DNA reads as TGTGCCAGCAGTGAGGGACAGGGGGCGCGGCAGCCCCAGCATTTT. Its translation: CASSEGQGARQPQHF.

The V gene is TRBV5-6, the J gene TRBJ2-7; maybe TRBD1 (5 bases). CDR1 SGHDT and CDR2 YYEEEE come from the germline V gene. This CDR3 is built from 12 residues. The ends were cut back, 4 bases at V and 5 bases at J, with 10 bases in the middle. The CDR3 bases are TGTGCCAGCAGCCGGTGGGGCCACGAGCAGTACTTC. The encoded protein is CASSRWGHEQYF. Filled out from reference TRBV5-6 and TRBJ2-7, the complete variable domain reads DAGVTQSPTHLIKTRGQQVTLRCSPKSGHDTVSWYQQALGQGPQFIFQYYEEEERQRGNFPDRFSGHQFPNYSSELNVNALLLGDSALYLCASSRWGHEQYFGPGTRLTVT.

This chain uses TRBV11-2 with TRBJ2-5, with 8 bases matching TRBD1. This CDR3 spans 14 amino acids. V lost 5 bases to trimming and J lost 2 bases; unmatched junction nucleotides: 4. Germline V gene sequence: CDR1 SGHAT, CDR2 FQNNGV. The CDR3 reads CASSDWTGQETQYF. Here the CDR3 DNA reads TGTGCCAGCAGCGATTGGACAGGGCAAGAGACCCAGTACTTC.

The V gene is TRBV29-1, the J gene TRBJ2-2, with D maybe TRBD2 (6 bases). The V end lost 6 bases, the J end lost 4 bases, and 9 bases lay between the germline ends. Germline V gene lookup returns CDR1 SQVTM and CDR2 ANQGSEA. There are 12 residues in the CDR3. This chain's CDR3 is CSVLEGTGELFF. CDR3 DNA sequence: TGCAGCGTGCTGGAGGGCACCGGGGAGCTGTTTTTT.

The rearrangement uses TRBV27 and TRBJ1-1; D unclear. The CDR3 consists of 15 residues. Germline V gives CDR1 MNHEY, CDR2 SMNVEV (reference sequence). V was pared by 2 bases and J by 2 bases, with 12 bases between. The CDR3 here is CASSLQDGINTEAFF. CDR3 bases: TGTGCCAGCAGTTTACAGGACGGGATAAACACTGAAGCTTTCTTT.

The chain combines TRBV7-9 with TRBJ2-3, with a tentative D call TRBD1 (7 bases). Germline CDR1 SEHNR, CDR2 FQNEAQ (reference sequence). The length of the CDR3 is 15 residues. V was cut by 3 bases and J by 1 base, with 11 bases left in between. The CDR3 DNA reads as TGTGCCAGCAGCTTTCAGGGGGAGGGCACAGATACGCAGTATTTT. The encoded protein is CASSFQGEGTDTQYF.

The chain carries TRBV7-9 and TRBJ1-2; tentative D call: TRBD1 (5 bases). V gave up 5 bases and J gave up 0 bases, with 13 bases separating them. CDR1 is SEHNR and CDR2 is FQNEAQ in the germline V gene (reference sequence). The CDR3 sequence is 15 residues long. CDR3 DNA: TGTGCCAGCAGCCCCCCCCCAGGGTCTAACTATGGCTACACCTTC. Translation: CASSPPPGSNYGYTF.

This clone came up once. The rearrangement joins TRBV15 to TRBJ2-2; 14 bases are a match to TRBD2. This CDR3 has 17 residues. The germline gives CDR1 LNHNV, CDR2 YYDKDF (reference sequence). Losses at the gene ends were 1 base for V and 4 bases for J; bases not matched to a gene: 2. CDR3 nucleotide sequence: TGTGCCACCAGCAGAGGGGGACTAGCGGGAGTCACCGGGGAGCTGTTTTTT. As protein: CATSRGGLAGVTGELFF.

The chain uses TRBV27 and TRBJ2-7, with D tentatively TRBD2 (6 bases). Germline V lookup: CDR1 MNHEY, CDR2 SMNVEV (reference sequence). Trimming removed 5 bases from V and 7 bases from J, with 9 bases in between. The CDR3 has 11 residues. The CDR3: CASSRAGEQYF. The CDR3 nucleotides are TGTGCCAGCAGTAGGGCGGGGGAGCAGTACTTC.

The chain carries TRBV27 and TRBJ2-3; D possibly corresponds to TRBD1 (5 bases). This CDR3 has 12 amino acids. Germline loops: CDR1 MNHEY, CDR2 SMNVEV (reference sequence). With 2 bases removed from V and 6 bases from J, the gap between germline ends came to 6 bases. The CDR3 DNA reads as TGTGCCAGCAGTTTAAAGGGGGATACGCAGTATTTT. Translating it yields CASSLKGDTQYF.

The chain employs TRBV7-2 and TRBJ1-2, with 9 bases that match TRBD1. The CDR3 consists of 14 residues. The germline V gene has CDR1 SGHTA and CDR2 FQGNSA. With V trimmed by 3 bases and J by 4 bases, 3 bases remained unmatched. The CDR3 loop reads CASSFGTGSYGYTF. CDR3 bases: TGTGCCAGCAGCTTCGGGACAGGGAGCTATGGCTACACCTTC.